Each of the 5 T cell receptor beta chains below was sequenced from the same sample in a study of T cell repertoires in cytomegalovirus infection. TCRdb re-called the reads through MiXCR, storing one row per CDR3 protein. The data contain 350,000 to 450,000 distinct CDR3 sequences, around 18% of them seen just once; the ten biggest clones take up approximately 8%. What was sequenced was PBMCs. The source of these receptors is a human donor in good health (CMV status not recorded). Some clones in this sample may be carry-over from other donors' samples.

This clonotype was recorded many times. This chain links TRBV11-1 with TRBJ2-7; 10 bases line up with TRBD2. The CDR3 covers 16 residues. Germline loops: CDR1 SGHAT, CDR2 FQDESV (reference sequence). Germline trimming cut 1 base from V and 3 bases from J; bases unmatched to any gene: 6. The CDR3: CASSLVASGGFYEQYF. CDR3 DNA sequence: TGTGCCAGCAGCTTAGTCGCTAGCGGGGGATTCTACGAGCAGTACTTC.

The J gene is TRBJ2-1, the V gene TRBV7-7; D gene uncertain. The CDR3 runs 14 residues. The V gene lost 1 base and the J gene lost 10 bases, with 14 bases spanning the gap. The germline V gene encodes CDR1 SSHAT and CDR2 FNYEAQ (reference sequence). CDR3 in DNA: TGTGCCAGCAGCTTAGGCGGACCTCTCGGAGAGCAGTTCTTC. It codes for CASSLGGPLGEQFF. Full variable domain (missing parts from reference TRBV7-7 and TRBJ2-1): GAGVSQSPRYKVTKRGQDVTLRCDPISSHATLYWYQQALGQGPEFLTYFNYEAQPDKSGLPSDRFSAERPEGSISTLTIQRTEQRDSAMYRCASSLGGPLGEQFFGPGTRLTVL.

V is TRBV7-9 and J is TRBJ2-7; 10 nucleotides agree with TRBD2. The CDR3 consists of 16 residues. Germline V CDR1 and CDR2: SEHNR, FQNEAQ (reference sequence). Losses at the gene ends were 4 bases for V and 2 bases for J; bases not matched to a gene: 8. The CDR3 is CASSYSTGTSAYEQYF. DNA of the CDR3: TGTGCCAGCAGCTATTCAACCGGGACTAGCGCCTACGAGCAGTACTTC.

This clonotype was counted many times. The chain employs TRBV11-2 and TRBJ2-3; 10 bases are shared with TRBD2. CDR1 is SGHAT, CDR2 FQNNGV, per germline. There are 20 residues in the CDR3. V lost 0 bases and J lost 5; bases outside the gene matches: 17. CDR3 sequence reads: CASSLDRGSGGTLPKDTQYF. The CDR3 nucleotides are TGTGCCAGCAGCTTAGATCGGGGTAGCGGGGGGACCCTCCCCAAAGATACGCAGTATTTT.

This clonotype came up a few times. A much larger clone differs by one base, so this may be a read error. The chain carries TRBV15 and TRBJ2-3; D uncertain. Germline V gene data show CDR1 as LNHNV and CDR2 as YYDKDF (reference sequence). CDR3 length: 11 residues. V lost 4 bases to trimming and J lost 2 bases, with 1 base between them. The CDR3 DNA sequence: TGTGCCACCAGCAACACAGATACGCAGTATTTT. Translating gives CATSNTDTQYF.